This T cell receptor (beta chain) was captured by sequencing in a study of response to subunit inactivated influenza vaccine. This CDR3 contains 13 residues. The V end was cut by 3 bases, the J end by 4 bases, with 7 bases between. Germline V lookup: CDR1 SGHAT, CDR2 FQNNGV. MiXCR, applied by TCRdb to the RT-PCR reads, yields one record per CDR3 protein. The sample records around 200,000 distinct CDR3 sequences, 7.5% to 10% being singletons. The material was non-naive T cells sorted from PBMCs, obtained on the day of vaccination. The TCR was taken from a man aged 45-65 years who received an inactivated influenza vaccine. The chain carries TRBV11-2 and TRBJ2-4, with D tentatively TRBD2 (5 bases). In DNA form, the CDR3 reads TGTGCCAGCAGCTTGAGGGAAAAAAACATTCAGTACTTC. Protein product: CASSLREKNIQYF.